This TCR beta chain was profiled in a study of lymphopenia after photon versus proton radiotherapy. The study's findings and limits: Only patients who died were analyzed for survival; proton advantage is unproven. Larger post-nadir TCR diversity loss correlated inversely with survival in deceased patients. After lymphocyte nadir, photon-treated repertoires showed oligoclonal expansion, especially CD8+ Temra. Photon-treated patients lost naive T cells and TCR diversity; proton-treated stayed stable.

Profiling relied on immunoSEQ multiplex PCR, and the TCRdb table lists in-frame clones only, not all of them. The sample holds 150,000 to 200,000 clones, 80% to 90% seen once. Worth noting for this clone: What it recognizes is unknown.

With 2 bases removed from V and 0 bases from J, the gap between germline ends came to 6 bases. CDR1 is SGHTA, CDR2 FQGNSA, per germline. CDR3 length: 14 residues. V is TRBV7-2 and J is TRBJ2-3, with unresolved D. The sample was peripheral blood, taken from a patient treated with photon-based radiotherapy. This clonotype originated in a man in his forties or fifties with gastric cancer. The CDR3 here is CASSLQRSTDTQYF. The DNA for the CDR3 is TGTGCCAGCAGCTTACAACGGAGCACAGATACGCAGTATTTT.